The 28 T cell receptor beta chains below all came from one sample that was sequenced in a study of human CD8 memory T cell subsets. Production of TCR beta libraries used UMI-labeled 5' RACE as the method. TCRdb reprocessed the 5' RACE reads and reports one entry per CDR3 protein, with no DNA. The sample is made up of more than 6,500 distinct CDR3 sequences, and the top ten hold roughly 22% of it. Sequencing was carried out using CD8+ stem-like memory T cells (TSCM and TCM) sorted from PBMCs. As for subset: stem-like memory CD8 T cells (TSTEM), CCR7+ PD-1- TIGIT-. These receptors all stem from a human donor in good health.

The rearrangement joins TRBV23-1 to TRBJ2-5; the TCRdb D gene call, TRBD1, has no DNA to confirm it. TRBV23-1 is an open reading frame whose function is uncertain. This CDR3 has 16 residues. The CDR3 reads CASSQEAGVRQETQYF.

V gene TRBV6-6 combines with J gene TRBJ2-7. This CDR3 spans 13 amino acids. The germline gives CDR1 MNHNY, CDR2 SVGAGI (reference sequence). CDR3 residues: CASSYSRDYEQYF.

This rearrangement joins TRBV20-1 to TRBJ2-2. From germline, CDR1 is DFQATT and CDR2 SNEGSKA (reference sequence). This CDR3 region has 16 residues. CDR3 protein: CSARGRGPANTGELFF.

The chain joins TRBV28 to TRBJ1-1. The germline gives CDR1 MDHEN, CDR2 SYDVKM. The CDR3 sequence is 12 residues long. CDR3 region: CASSLTGTEAFF. Drawing the rest from reference TRBV28 and TRBJ1-1, the complete variable domain is DVKVTQSSRYLVKRTGEKVFLECVQDMDHENMFWYRQDPGLGLRLIYFSYDVKMKEKGDIPEGYSVSREKKERFSLILESASTNQTSMYLCASSLTGTEAFFGQGTRLTVV.

This chain connects TRBV27 to TRBJ2-5; the D gene TCRdb calls, TRBD1, cannot be checked with no DNA. This CDR3 is built from 14 residues. The germline gives CDR1 MNHEY, CDR2 SMNVEV (reference sequence). The chain's CDR3 is CASSPRQGPETQYF.

In terms of frequency, this clonotype is medium-sized. V usage is TRBV9 and J usage is TRBJ1-3; TCRdb's D gene call, TRBD1, goes unchecked for lack of DNA. Germline V lookup: CDR1 SGDLS, CDR2 YYNGEE. This CDR3 comprises 19 residues. The CDR3 is CASSVARGGQGSSGNTIYF. The complete variable domain, with remaining parts taken from reference TRBV9 and TRBJ1-3, reads DSGVTQTPKHLITATGQRVTLRCSPRSGDLSVYWYQQSLDQGLQFLIQYYNGEERAKGNILERFSAQQFPDLHSELNLSSLELGDSALYFCASSVARGGQGSSGNTIYFGEGSWLTVV.

J is TRBJ1-1 and V is TRBV5-4; no DNA is available, so the TRBD1 call from TCRdb remains unchecked. The CDR3 runs to 14 residues. CDR1 is SGHNT and CDR2 is YYREEE in the germline V gene (reference sequence). The chain's CDR3 is CASSLSGAGTEAFF.

The V call is TRBV20-1, the J call TRBJ1-2; the D call from TCRdb, TRBD1, cannot be confirmed without DNA. Germline CDR1 is DFQATT and CDR2 is SNEGSKA (reference sequence). This CDR3 is 14 amino acids long. The CDR3 is CSARSGTGRDGYTF.

V is TRBV28 and J is TRBJ2-7; TCRdb returns TRBD1, unconfirmable since there is no DNA. CDR3 size: 14 residues. The germline gives CDR1 MDHEN, CDR2 SYDVKM. The CDR3 sequence: CASSLRGQIYEQYF.

This clonotype registers medium-sized (0.01 to 0.1%) by frequency. This sequence joins TRBV20-1 and TRBJ2-1. The germline V gene encodes CDR1 DFQATT and CDR2 SNEGSKA (reference sequence). CDR3 length equals 15 residues. This CDR3 reads CSASDLGDTSNEQFF.

The rearrangement joins TRBV7-8 to TRBJ2-7; the D gene TCRdb calls, TRBD2, cannot be checked with no DNA. Per the germline V gene, CDR1 is SGHVS and CDR2 is FQNEAQ. The CDR3 contains 16 residues. The CDR3 loop reads CASSLEEPGTRMEQYF. The full variable domain, with the rest looked up from reference TRBV7-8 and TRBJ2-7, is GAGVSQSPRYKVAKRGQDVALRCDPISGHVSLFWYQQALGQGPEFLTYFQNEAQLDKSGLPSDRFFAERPEGSVSTLKIQRTQQEDSAVYLCASSLEEPGTRMEQYFGPGTRLTVT.

The chain uses TRBV2 and TRBJ2-4; there is no DNA to check the TCRdb D call of TRBD1. Per the germline V gene, CDR1 is SNHLY and CDR2 is FYNNEI. CDR3 length: 15 residues. The CDR3 protein is CASSEGQGATDIQYF. Variable domain in full (rest from reference TRBV2 and TRBJ2-4): EPEVTQTPSHQVTQMGQEVILRCVPISNHLYFYWYRQILGQKVEFLVSFYNNEISEKSEIFDDQFSVERPDGSNFTLKIRSTKLEDSAMYFCASSEGQGATDIQYFGAGTRLSVL.

The gene calls are TRBV30 and TRBJ1-1. The CDR3 loop spans 14 amino acids. Germline V lookup: CDR1 GTSNPN, CDR2 SVGIG (reference sequence). The chain's CDR3 is CAWGFNGLNTEAFF.

The rearrangement links TRBV5-1 to TRBJ2-1; no DNA is available, so the TRBD1 call from TCRdb remains unchecked. This CDR3 is 15 amino acids long. Germline-derived CDR1 and CDR2 are SGHRS and YFSETQ. The CDR3 is CASSVWGDRRAEQFF.

The chain employs TRBV20-1 and TRBJ2-2; TCRdb returns TRBD2, unconfirmable since there is no DNA. The CDR3 has 19 amino acids. Germline CDR1 and CDR2: DFQATT and SNEGSKA (reference sequence). CDR3 protein: CSARGPTGTSGSLPGELFF.

CDR3 sequence: CASSTGRTGYQPQHF. The rearrangement links TRBV6-2 or TRBV6-3 to TRBJ1-5; there is no DNA to check the TCRdb D call of TRBD1. The germline V gene encodes CDR1 MNHEY and CDR2 SVGEGT. The CDR3 contains 15 residues.

This clonotype is called medium-sized (0.01 to 0.1%) based on its frequency. The chain has TRBV5-1 and TRBJ2-1; TCRdb's D call of TRBD1 is untestable without DNA. The CDR3 contains 15 residues. Germline lookup yields CDR1 SGHRS and CDR2 YFSETQ. CDR3 sequence reads: CASSLLADRSNEQFF.

This chain uses TRBV2 with TRBJ2-1. The CDR3 has 11 residues. Germline V gives CDR1 SNHLY, CDR2 FYNNEI. CDR3 amino acids: CASSAYNEQFF.

The rearrangement links TRBV12-3 or TRBV12-4 to TRBJ2-7. The CDR3 totals 13 residues. CDR3 region: CASSSGPSTEQYF.

The rearrangement joins TRBV10-3 to TRBJ2-7; the TCRdb call, TRBD2, lacks DNA for checking. This CDR3 region has 13 residues. Germline CDR1 is ENHRY and CDR2 is SYGVKD. This CDR3 is CAGGASGSYEQYF.

J is TRBJ2-3 and V is TRBV28; TCRdb's D gene call, TRBD1, goes unchecked for lack of DNA. The CDR3 runs 15 residues. The germline V gene has CDR1 MDHEN and CDR2 SYDVKM. CDR3 in amino acids: CASSLRTGGTDTQYF.

The V and J genes are TRBV11-2 and TRBJ2-7; checking the TCRdb D call of TRBD1 is not possible without DNA. This CDR3 is built from 13 residues. Germline loops: CDR1 SGHAT, CDR2 FQNNGV. The CDR3 reads CASSPSQGREQYF. Full variable domain (remainder filled in from reference TRBV11-2 and TRBJ2-7): EAGVAQSPRYKIIEKRQSVAFWCNPISGHATLYWYQQILGQGPKLLIQFQNNGVVDDSQLPKDRFSAERLKGVDSTLKIQPAKLEDSAVYLCASSPSQGREQYFGPGTRLTVT.

By frequency, this clonotype is medium-sized (0.01 to 0.1%). The chain has TRBV2 and TRBJ2-7; TCRdb reports TRBD1, a call that lacks DNA to check it against. The germline gives CDR1 SNHLY, CDR2 FYNNEI. This CDR3 has 13 amino acids. Here the CDR3 reads CAITGVDSYEQYF.

This chain joins TRBV6-4 and TRBJ2-3; TCRdb designates TRBD2, a call that cannot be tested without DNA. Germline values: CDR1 MRHNA, CDR2 SNTAGT. This CDR3 is 14 amino acids long. The CDR3 spells CASSERGGTDTQYF.

J is TRBJ1-5 and V is TRBV19; without DNA, the TCRdb call of TRBD1 cannot be checked. This CDR3 has 13 amino acids. Germline values: CDR1 LNHDA, CDR2 SQIVND (reference sequence). CDR3: CASSVQGNQPQHF. The full variable domain, completed using reference TRBV19 and TRBJ1-5, is DGGITQSPKYLFRKEGQNVTLSCEQNLNHDAMYWYRQDPGQGLRLIYYSQIVNDFQKGDIAEGYSVSREKKESFPLTVTSAQKNPTAFYLCASSVQGNQPQHFGDGTRLSIL.

The chain joins TRBV6-5 to TRBJ2-5. The CDR3 has 14 residues. Germline values: CDR1 MNHEY, CDR2 SVGAGI. This CDR3 is CASSRTDSQETQYF.

CDR3 sequence: CATAQRDIRNTGELFF. The V and J genes are TRBV19 and TRBJ2-2; no DNA is available, so the TRBD1 call from TCRdb remains unchecked. The CDR3 has 16 amino acids. Germline V gene data show CDR1 as LNHDA and CDR2 as SQIVND (reference sequence).

This clonotype is medium-sized by frequency. This chain connects TRBV20-1 to TRBJ1-6; lacking DNA, the TRBD1 call made by TCRdb goes unchecked. This CDR3 is 15 amino acids long. Germline-derived CDR1 and CDR2 are DFQATT and SNEGSKA (reference sequence). The CDR3 region is CSARDGGRDISPLHF.